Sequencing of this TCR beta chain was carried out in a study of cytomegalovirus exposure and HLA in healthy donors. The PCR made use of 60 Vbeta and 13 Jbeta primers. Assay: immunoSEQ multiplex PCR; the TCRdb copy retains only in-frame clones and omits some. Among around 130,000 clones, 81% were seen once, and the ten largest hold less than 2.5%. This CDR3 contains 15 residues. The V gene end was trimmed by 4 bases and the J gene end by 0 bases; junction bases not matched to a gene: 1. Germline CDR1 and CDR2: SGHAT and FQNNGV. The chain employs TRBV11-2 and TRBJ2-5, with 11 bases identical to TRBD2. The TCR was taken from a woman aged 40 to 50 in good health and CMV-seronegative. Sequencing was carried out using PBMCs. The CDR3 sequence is CASSSGLADQETQYF. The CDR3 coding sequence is TGTGCCAGCAGCTCGGGACTAGCGGACCAAGAGACCCAGTACTTC.